Shown below are 11 T cell receptor beta chains from a single sample sequenced in a study of T cell responses to AZD1222 COVID-19 vaccine. The method was immunoSEQ multiplex PCR; TCRdb's version includes in-frame clones alone and lacks a portion of them. The sample comprises some 81,000 clones, about 86% of which are singletons, and approximately 5.6% rests with the top ten. Material: peripheral blood, obtained 28 days after the second AZD1222 dose. The origin of the receptors is an adult who received the AZD1222 COVID-19 vaccine.

This rearrangement joins TRBV6-5 to TRBJ2-7; D is possibly TRBD2 (6 bases). Germline CDR1 reads MNHEY; CDR2 reads SVGAGI. CDR3 length: 15 residues. The V end lost 6 bases, the J end lost 4 bases, and 19 bases lay between the germline ends. DNA of the CDR3: TGTGCCAGCAGGGGGGAGGAGCAGGGTGGGTACGAGCAGTACTTC. It codes for CASRGEEQGGYEQYF.

This rearrangement joins TRBV5-1 to TRBJ1-5, with 11 nucleotides matching TRBD1. The CDR3 contains 17 residues. After removal of 4 bases from V and 1 base from J, the junction contained 7 bases not matched to a gene. Germline CDR1 and CDR2: SGHRS and YFSETQ. CDR3 DNA sequence: TGCGCCAGCAGCGTCGGGACAGGGGGTAAGAGCAATCAGCCCCAGCATTTT. Amino acids: CASSVGTGGKSNQPQHF.

V gene TRBV9 combines with J gene TRBJ2-6, with TRBD2 matching over 7 bases. CDR1 and CDR2 (germline): SGDLS, YYNGEE. This CDR3 comprises 16 residues. Trimming cost V 4 bases and J 2 bases; bases outside gene matches: 6. CDR3 DNA sequence: TGTGCCAGCAGCATCGGACTAGGGACTGGGGCCAACGTCCTGACTTTC. It is translated as CASSIGLGTGANVLTF.

The rearrangement joins TRBV18 to TRBJ1-1; no clear D. The V gene's germline CDR1 is KGHSH and CDR2 LQKENI. Trimming shortened V by 4 bases and J by 0 bases, and 12 bases separated the two germline ends. The CDR3 has 15 residues. In nucleotides, the CDR3 is TGTGCCAGCTCACTGGACTTCGGGGTGAACACTGAAGCTTTCTTT. As protein: CASSLDFGVNTEAFF. The variable domain in full, completed from reference TRBV18 and TRBJ1-1, reads NAGVMQNPRHLVRRRGQEARLRCSPMKGHSHVYWYRQLPEEGLKFMVYLQKENIIDESGMPKERFSAEFPKEGPSILRIQQVVRGDSAAYFCASSLDFGVNTEAFFGQGTRLTVV.

This chain uses TRBV28 with TRBJ1-1; perhaps TRBD1 as D (6 bases). V was clipped by 5 bases and J by 6 bases, with 16 bases between them. The CDR3 runs to 14 residues. Germline V lookup: CDR1 MDHEN, CDR2 SYDVKM. Here the CDR3 reads CASSPPGGGSEAFF. The CDR3 DNA sequence: TGTGCCAGCAGTCCCCCGGGGGGCGGGTCTGAAGCTTTCTTT.

The rearrangement uses TRBV11-2 and TRBJ1-6; D not certain. V lost 5 bases and J 7 bases, leaving 6 bases between the germline ends. The V gene's germline CDR1 is SGHAT and CDR2 FQNNGV. The CDR3 spans 12 residues. CDR3 DNA sequence: TGTGCCAGCAGCCCCCTCAATTCACCCCTCCACTTT. The encoded protein is CASSPLNSPLHF.

This clone was detected a few times. The rearrangement links TRBV28 to TRBJ2-1; D might be TRBD1 (7 bases). CDR3 length: 16 amino acids. Germline CDR1 and CDR2: MDHEN and SYDVKM. V lost 4 bases to trimming and J lost 6 bases, with 19 bases between them. CDR3 sequence (DNA): TGTGCCAGCAGTTCCATGACAGGGAGGATGGGCAATGAGCAGTTCTTC. Its translation: CASSSMTGRMGNEQFF.

This chain uses TRBV12-3 or TRBV12-4 with TRBJ2-5; D is undetermined. V was trimmed by 3 bases and J by 2 bases, leaving 7 bases between them. This CDR3 is 13 amino acids long. The CDR3, as DNA: TGTGCCAGCAGTTTGCGACAACAAGAGACCCAGTACTTC. This translates into CASSLRQQETQYF.

The chain joins TRBV29-1 to TRBJ2-5; no definite D call. The ends were cut back, 7 bases at V and 0 bases at J, with 18 bases in the middle. The CDR3 totals 15 residues. Germline-derived CDR1 and CDR2 are SQVTM and ANQGSEA. This chain's CDR3 is CSALGPAAYQETQYF. The CDR3 DNA reads TGCAGCGCCTTAGGGCCGGCGGCTTACCAAGAGACCCAGTACTTC.

This CDR3 is CASSYTLAGVVKNIQYF. For the CDR3, the DNA is TGTGCCAGCAGTTACACCCTGGCGGGGGTGGTCAAAAACATTCAGTACTTC. The chain carries TRBV6-2 or TRBV6-3 and TRBJ2-4; 7 nucleotides match TRBD2. V was clipped by 2 bases and J by 3 bases; unmatched bases: 10. CDR3 length: 17 residues. Looked up from germline, CDR1 is MNHEY and CDR2 is SVGEGT.

The chain's CDR3 is CSVETGDGTGELFF. For the CDR3, the DNA is TGCAGCGTTGAGACAGGGGACGGGACCGGGGAGCTGTTTTTT. This chain joins TRBV29-1 and TRBJ2-2; 8 nucleotides line up with TRBD1. The CDR3 loop spans 14 amino acids. Losses at the gene ends were 3 bases for V and 5 bases for J; bases not matched to a gene: 5. Germline V gene lookup returns CDR1 SQVTM and CDR2 ANQGSEA.